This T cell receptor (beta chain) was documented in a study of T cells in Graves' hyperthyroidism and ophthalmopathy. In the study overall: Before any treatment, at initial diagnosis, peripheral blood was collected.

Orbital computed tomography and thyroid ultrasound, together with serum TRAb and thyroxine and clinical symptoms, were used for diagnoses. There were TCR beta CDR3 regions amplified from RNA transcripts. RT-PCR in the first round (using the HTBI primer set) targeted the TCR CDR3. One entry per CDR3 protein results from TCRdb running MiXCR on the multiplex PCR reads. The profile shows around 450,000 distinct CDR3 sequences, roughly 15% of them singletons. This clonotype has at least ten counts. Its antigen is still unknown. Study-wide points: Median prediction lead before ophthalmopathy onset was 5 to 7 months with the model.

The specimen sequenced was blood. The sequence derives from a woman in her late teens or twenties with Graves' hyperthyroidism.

This CDR3 reads CASSRVAGAYNEQFF. For the CDR3, the DNA is TGTGCCAGCAGTCGTGTAGCGGGAGCTTACAATGAGCAGTTCTTC. V usage is TRBV6-2 or TRBV6-3 and J usage is TRBJ2-1; 9 bases fit TRBD2. The CDR3 extends over 15 amino acids. Germline CDR1 MNHEY, CDR2 SVGEGT. Losses at the gene ends were 5 bases for V and 4 bases for J; bases not matched to a gene: 6.